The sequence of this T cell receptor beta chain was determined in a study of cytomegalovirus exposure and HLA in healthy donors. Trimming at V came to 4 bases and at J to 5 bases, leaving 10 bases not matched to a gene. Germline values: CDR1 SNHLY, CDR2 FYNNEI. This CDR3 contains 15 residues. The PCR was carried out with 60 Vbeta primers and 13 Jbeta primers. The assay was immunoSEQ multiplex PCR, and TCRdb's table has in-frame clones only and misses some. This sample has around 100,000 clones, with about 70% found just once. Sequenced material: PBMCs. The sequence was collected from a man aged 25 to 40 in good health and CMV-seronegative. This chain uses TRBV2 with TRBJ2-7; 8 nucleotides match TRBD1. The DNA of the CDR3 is TGTGCCAGCAGTGGGGGGCAGGGGGCGAAGGACGAGCAGTACTTC. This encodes CASSGGQGAKDEQYF. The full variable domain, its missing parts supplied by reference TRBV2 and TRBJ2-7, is EPEVTQTPSHQVTQMGQEVILRCVPISNHLYFYWYRQILGQKVEFLVSFYNNEISEKSEIFDDQFSVERPDGSNFTLKIRSTKLEDSAMYFCASSGGQGAKDEQYFGPGTRLTVT.